The 30 T cell receptor beta chains listed next were all sequenced from one sample in a study of cytomegalovirus exposure and HLA in healthy donors. Sequencing used immunoSEQ multiplex PCR; TCRdb keeps in-frame clones, though not all of them. The sample shows around 120,000 clones, approximately 87% of them seen only once. The sample was PBMCs. These receptors were collected from a woman aged 18-30 years in good health and CMV-seropositive.

The chain has TRBV6-1 and TRBJ2-7, with D possibly TRBD2 on 6 matching bases. The CDR3 runs 14 residues. The germline CDR1 and CDR2 sequences are MNHNS and SASEGT. With 6 bases removed from V and 2 bases from J, the gap between germline ends came to 14 bases. The CDR3 loop is CASRDGGKPYEQYF. The CDR3 nucleotides read TGTGCCAGCAGGGACGGAGGGAAGCCCTACGAGCAGTACTTC.

The chain uses TRBV7-2 and TRBJ2-5, with no clear D. Trimming took off 0 bases at V and 2 bases at J, with 4 bases between the two ends. Germline V gene lookup returns CDR1 SGHTA and CDR2 FQGNSA. The CDR3 has 13 amino acids. CDR3 DNA sequence: TGTGCCAGCAGCTTAGCACAGCAAGAGACCCAGTACTTC. This encodes CASSLAQQETQYF. The whole variable domain, filled in from reference TRBV7-2 and TRBJ2-5, reads GAGVSQSPSNKVTEKGKDVELRCDPISGHTALYWYRQSLGQGLEFLIYFQGNSAPDKSGLPSDRFSAERTGGSVSTLTIQRTQQEDSAVYLCASSLAQQETQYFGPGTRLLVL.

This clone was detected only a few times. CDR3 DNA: TGTGCCAGCAGCTTAGGGCTAGCGGGAGGACCAGAGACCCAGTACTTC. This sequence encodes CASSLGLAGGPETQYF. V is TRBV7-9 and J is TRBJ2-5, with TRBD2 matching over 11 bases. The germline CDR1 and CDR2 sequences are SEHNR and FQNEAQ (reference sequence). The CDR3 loop spans 16 amino acids. V trimming: 1 base; J trimming: 4 bases; junction bases outside the gene matches: 5.

The chain is built from TRBV4-1 and TRBJ2-1; 13 nucleotides line up with TRBD2. Trimming cost V 4 bases and J 8 bases; bases outside gene matches: 5. Germline CDR1 MGHRA, CDR2 YSYEKL. This CDR3 has 15 amino acids. In nucleotides, the CDR3 is TGCGCCAGCAGCCTCGGGACTAGCGGGGTATATGAGCAGTTCTTC. As protein: CASSLGTSGVYEQFF.

The chain employs TRBV4-1 and TRBJ2-5; the match to TRBD1 covers 10 bases. This CDR3 comprises 16 residues. V dropped 3 bases and J dropped 5; count of bases not matched to a gene: 9. Germline CDR1 MGHRA, CDR2 YSYEKL. CDR3 bases: TGCGCCAGCAGCCACCCACCGACAGGGGGCTCGGAGACCCAGTACTTC. As protein: CASSHPPTGGSETQYF.

The genes are TRBV7-9 and TRBJ2-1; 10 positions match TRBD2. The CDR3 is 16 amino acids. The V gene end was trimmed by 4 bases and the J gene end by 6 bases; junction bases not matched to a gene: 9. Germline V lookup: CDR1 SEHNR, CDR2 FQNEAQ (reference sequence). The CDR3 is CASSYRTSGDFNEQFF. CDR3 DNA sequence: TGTGCCAGCAGCTACCGGACTAGCGGTGACTTCAATGAGCAGTTCTTC.

The V call is TRBV13, the J call TRBJ2-5, with D tentatively TRBD2 (5 bases). This CDR3 spans 13 amino acids. Germline CDR1 and CDR2: PRHDT and FYEKMQ (reference sequence). Trimming took off 5 bases at V and 5 bases at J, with 12 bases between the two ends. The DNA of the CDR3 is TGTGCCAGCAGCCCCCGCGGCGGGGAGACCCAGTACTTC. Translation: CASSPRGGETQYF.

The chain uses TRBV19 and TRBJ1-1; no firm D call. Trimming cost V 6 bases and J 0 bases, with 14 bases left between them. CDR1 and CDR2 from the germline V gene are LNHDA and SQIVND (reference sequence). This CDR3 has 15 amino acids. The CDR3 here is CASRLNRGLNTEAFF. The CDR3 bases are TGTGCCAGTAGACTCAACCGCGGATTGAACACTGAAGCTTTCTTT.

This clone occurred once. The chain is built from TRBV4-1 and TRBJ1-4; D remains unclear. Germline V CDR1 and CDR2: MGHRA, YSYEKL. CDR3 length: 15 residues. V was cut by 0 bases and J by 3 bases, with 8 bases left in between. CDR3 protein: CASSQDDLANEKLFF. The CDR3, as DNA: TGCGCCAGCAGCCAAGACGACTTGGCTAATGAAAAACTGTTTTTT.

J is TRBJ1-2 and V is TRBV11-3; maybe TRBD1 (6 bases). The V end lost 4 bases, the J end lost 10 bases, and 13 bases lay between the germline ends. This CDR3 region has 12 residues. CDR1 is SGHNT, CDR2 YENEEA, per germline. DNA for the CDR3: TGTGCCAGCAGCTCCGCGACAGGAACCTACACCTTC. Amino acid sequence: CASSSATGTYTF.

V is TRBV9 and J is TRBJ2-6; tentative D call: TRBD1 (6 bases). Trimming shortened V by 0 bases and J by 0 bases, and 10 bases separated the two germline ends. Germline V CDR1 and CDR2: SGDLS, YYNGEE. The CDR3 runs to 17 residues. CDR3 amino acids: CASSVGGRGSGANVLTF. As DNA, the CDR3 is TGTGCCAGCAGCGTAGGGGGGCGCGGCTCTGGGGCCAACGTCCTGACTTTC.

The chain has TRBV2 and TRBJ1-2; D is unclear. Germline V gives CDR1 SNHLY, CDR2 FYNNEI. The CDR3 totals 12 residues. The V and J ends lost 4 bases and 4 bases respectively, with 7 bases between them. Here the CDR3 DNA reads TGTGCCAGCAGTGGGGCATCCTATGGCTACACCTTC. Encoded protein: CASSGASYGYTF. Full variable domain (remainder filled in from reference TRBV2 and TRBJ1-2): EPEVTQTPSHQVTQMGQEVILRCVPISNHLYFYWYRQILGQKVEFLVSFYNNEISEKSEIFDDQFSVERPDGSNFTLKIRSTKLEDSAMYFCASSGASYGYTFGSGTRLTVV.

V usage is TRBV5-1 and J usage is TRBJ2-6, with a weak D call TRBD1 (5 bases). The CDR3 is 16 amino acids. Trimming removed 3 bases at V and 4 bases at J, with 14 bases between. CDR1 and CDR2 from the germline V gene are SGHRS and YFSETQ. DNA for the CDR3: TGCGCCAGCAGCTCCCAGGGTAATCCAGGGGCCAACGTCCTGACTTTC. Protein product: CASSSQGNPGANVLTF.

The V gene is TRBV2, the J gene TRBJ1-4, with a weak D call TRBD1 (5 bases). V was cut by 4 bases and J by 5 bases, with 26 bases left in between. CDR3 length: 19 residues. Per the germline V gene, CDR1 is SNHLY and CDR2 is FYNNEI. The CDR3 nucleotides are TGTGCCAGCAGTGGAAAGCGCAGGGTGGGGAACCGTCCGAATGAAAAACTGTTTTTT. Its translation is CASSGKRRVGNRPNEKLFF.

The gene calls are TRBV7-9 and TRBJ1-1; no definite D call. Germline V gene lookup returns CDR1 SEHNR and CDR2 FQNEAQ (reference sequence). CDR3 length: 13 residues. Trimming pared 1 base from V and 0 bases from J, leaving 3 bases between. CDR3 protein: CASSLDMNTEAFF. CDR3 nucleotides: TGTGCCAGCAGCTTAGACATGAACACTGAAGCTTTCTTT.

This clone was observed at least ten times. This rearrangement joins TRBV6-4 to TRBJ2-3, with 13 positions matching TRBD2. CDR3 length: 15 amino acids. Germline lookup yields CDR1 MRHNA and CDR2 SNTAGT. Germline trimming cut 5 bases from V and 4 bases from J; bases unmatched to any gene: 3. DNA of the CDR3: TGTGCCAGCAGTCGGACTAGCGGGGGCTCAGATACGCAGTATTTT. It is translated as CASSRTSGGSDTQYF.

V and J are TRBV11-2 and TRBJ2-7; possible D gene TRBD1, 5 bases. Germline V gene lookup returns CDR1 SGHAT and CDR2 FQNNGV. The CDR3 covers 16 residues. V was clipped by 2 bases and J by 4 bases, with 18 bases between them. CDR3 coding DNA: TGTGCCAGCAGCTTAAGGGATGTGGGCAGGGAATACGAGCAGTACTTC. The encoded protein is CASSLRDVGREYEQYF.

CDR3 bases: TGTGCCAGCAGTAGCCCCACCCAGGGGCTCACTGAAGCTTTCTTT. Translated: CASSSPTQGLTEAFF. V and J are TRBV6-5 and TRBJ1-1; tentatively, D is TRBD1 (6 bases). The CDR3 has 15 amino acids. V was shortened by 5 bases and J by 4 bases, with 17 bases between the two germline ends. From germline, CDR1 is MNHEY and CDR2 SVGAGI.

A few counts support this clone. The chain uses TRBV21-1 and TRBJ2-4; the D segment call TRBD1 is taken from the table without a DNA check. TRBV21-1 is termed a pseudogene. This CDR3 has 17 amino acids. This CDR3 reads CASSKDEQGVAKNIQYF. The CDR3 region has the DNA TGTGCCAGCAGCAAAGACGAACAGGGAGTAGCCAAAAACATTCAGTACTTC.

The chain carries TRBV14 and TRBJ1-1; D gene ambiguous. This CDR3 is 15 amino acids long. Germline V gene data show CDR1 as SGHDN and CDR2 as FVKESK. V was pared by 2 bases and J by 1 base, with 11 bases between. For the CDR3, the DNA is TGTGCCAGCAGCCAAACACAGCGGTGGAACACTGAAGCTTTCTTT. Residues: CASSQTQRWNTEAFF.

This rearrangement joins TRBV11-3 to TRBJ1-5, with D unresolved. CDR1 SGHNT and CDR2 YENEEA come from the germline V gene. This CDR3 has 13 amino acids. V dropped 3 bases and J dropped 7 bases, with 10 bases sitting between them. In DNA, the CDR3 is TGTGCCAGCAGCTTGGGCGTGAGACAGCCCCAGCATTTT. It yields the protein CASSLGVRQPQHF. The full variable domain, completed using reference TRBV11-3 and TRBJ1-5, is EAGVVQSPRYKIIEKKQPVAFWCNPISGHNTLYWYLQNLGQGPELLIRYENEEAVDDSQLPKDRFSAERLKGVDSTLKIQPAELGDSAVYLCASSLGVRQPQHFGDGTRLSIL.

The chain links TRBV5-1 to TRBJ1-1; 8 bases fit TRBD1. V was clipped by 4 bases and J by 1 base; unmatched bases: 3. In germline, CDR1 is SGHRS, CDR2 YFSETQ. The CDR3 runs 14 residues. The CDR3 coding sequence is TGCGCCAGCAGCGGAGGGACAGGGAACACTGAAGCTTTCTTT. The encoded protein is CASSGGTGNTEAFF.

The chain employs TRBV2 and TRBJ2-7, with 9 nucleotides matching TRBD2. The CDR3 is 16 residues long. V gave up 6 bases and J gave up 2 bases; unmatched junction bases: 11. Looked up from germline, CDR1 is SNHLY and CDR2 is FYNNEI. CDR3 sequence (DNA): TGTGCCAGCAGGGTAAGCGGGGGGCCCGACACCTACGAGCAGTACTTC. This translates into CASRVSGGPDTYEQYF. Full variable domain (missing parts from reference TRBV2 and TRBJ2-7): EPEVTQTPSHQVTQMGQEVILRCVPISNHLYFYWYRQILGQKVEFLVSFYNNEISEKSEIFDDQFSVERPDGSNFTLKIRSTKLEDSAMYFCASRVSGGPDTYEQYFGPGTRLTVT.

The V and J genes are TRBV6-4 and TRBJ2-3; TRBD2 agrees at 10 bases. Losses at the gene ends were 5 bases for V and 9 bases for J; bases not matched to a gene: 14. Germline-derived CDR1 and CDR2 are MRHNA and SNTAGT. This CDR3 region has 16 residues. The CDR3 sequence is CASSPGVSGGTATQYF. CDR3 nucleotides: TGTGCCAGCAGTCCCGGGGTTAGCGGGGGGACGGCAACGCAGTATTTT.

In regard to this clone: Other nucleotide sequences from this sample produce the same CDR3. The J gene is TRBJ2-3, the V gene TRBV7-9, with D possibly matching TRBD2 (7 bases). Trimming stripped 5 bases from V and 2 bases from J, with 11 bases between. The CDR3 extends over 14 amino acids. Per germline, CDR1 SEHNR and CDR2 FQNEAQ (reference sequence). For the CDR3, the DNA is TGTGCCAGCAGCCTCCGGGGGGCCACAGATACGCAGTATTTT. This encodes CASSLRGATDTQYF.

J is TRBJ1-1 and V is TRBV7-8; 8 nucleotides align to TRBD1. CDR3 length equals 13 residues. Looked up from germline, CDR1 is SGHVS and CDR2 is FQNEAQ. Trimming at V came to 8 bases and at J to 5 bases, leaving 7 bases not matched to a gene. This CDR3 reads CASGRTGRTEAFF. DNA for the CDR3: TGTGCCAGCGGAAGGACAGGGAGGACTGAAGCTTTCTTT.

The count of this clone is one. The chain is built from TRBV7-6 and TRBJ1-4; no definite D call. Germline V gene sequence: CDR1 SGHVS, CDR2 FNYEAQ. The CDR3 runs to 15 residues. Trimming cost V 1 base and J 4 bases, with 10 bases left between them. The CDR3 DNA is TGTGCCAGCAGCTTAGTTTCGGGTGGTAATGAAAAACTGTTTTTT. It is translated as CASSLVSGGNEKLFF.

The chain couples TRBV7-9 to TRBJ1-5; 7 nucleotides align to TRBD1. J was trimmed by 2 bases and V by 2 bases; bases with no gene match: 0. Germline values: CDR1 SEHNR, CDR2 FQNEAQ (reference sequence). CDR3 length equals 14 residues. The CDR3 here is CASSLTGGNQPQHF. DNA of the CDR3: TGTGCCAGCAGCTTAACAGGGGGCAATCAGCCCCAGCATTTT.

The chain uses TRBV6-5 and TRBJ2-2; D gene ambiguous. Deletions cut 0 bases from V and 5 bases from J, with 13 bases between. CDR1 and CDR2 (germline): MNHEY, SVGAGI. The CDR3 runs to 16 residues. CDR3 sequence: CASSYSSRPRTGELFF. The CDR3 DNA reads as TGTGCCAGCAGTTACTCGAGCCGTCCTCGGACCGGGGAGCTGTTTTTT.

The DNA of the CDR3 is TGTGCCAGCAGCTTAGGGGTGCGGGGAGACCAAGAGACCCAGTACTTC. Its translation: CASSLGVRGDQETQYF. V usage is TRBV7-9 and J usage is TRBJ2-5, with D possibly TRBD2 on 6 matching bases. The V end was cut by 1 base, the J end by 0 bases, with 12 bases between. Germline CDR1 SEHNR, CDR2 FQNEAQ (reference sequence). The CDR3 contains 16 residues.